These 20 T cell receptor beta chains originate from one sample sequenced in a study of T cells in tumors after PD-1 blockade (dated by TCRdb to 2018 to 2020). Receptor amplification or capture employed the immunoSEQ multiplex PCR assay. What TCRdb holds here is the immuneACCESS table cut down to in-frame rearrangements. Part of the clones is not present; checked against another copy, under half of the missing clones reflect an unresolved V gene, and the others are unexplained. The sample includes several thousand clones, with about four fifths observed a single time. The ten largest clones take up more than 40% of the sample. The sequencing used PBMCs, collected after anti-PD-1 therapy. All receptors derive from a human donor with advanced basal cell or squamous cell carcinoma (not recorded which).

V and J are TRBV29-1 and TRBJ2-2, with 8 bases aligning to TRBD1. CDR3 size: 13 residues. V shed 4 bases and J 8 bases; nucleotides not matched to a gene: 6. Germline V CDR1 and CDR2: SQVTM, ANQGSEA. The CDR3 bases are TGCAGCGTTGGGGGACAGGCTTCGGGGGAGCTGTTTTTT. It encodes CSVGGQASGELFF.

Only one count was recorded for this clone. V and J are TRBV2 and TRBJ1-2, with D possibly matching TRBD1 (5 bases). Trimming cost V 5 bases and J 2 bases, with 9 bases left between them. The CDR3 runs to 13 residues. Germline V gene data show CDR1 as SNHLY and CDR2 as FYNNEI. The CDR3 sequence: CASSPRQNYGYTF. CDR3 nucleotides: TGTGCCAGCAGTCCTAGACAGAACTATGGCTACACCTTC.

The chain combines TRBV27 with TRBJ1-6, with D unresolved. CDR1 is MNHEY and CDR2 is SMNVEV in the germline V gene (reference sequence). The CDR3 has 16 residues. V lost 3 bases and J lost 5, with 14 bases in between. This CDR3 is CASSFRRSADNSPLHF. CDR3 DNA sequence: TGTGCCAGCAGTTTTCGAAGGTCGGCGGATAATTCACCCCTCCACTTT.

This chain links TRBV7-6 with TRBJ2-5; possible D gene TRBD1, 5 bases. This CDR3 is 13 amino acids long. Trimming cost V 4 bases and J 1 base, with 7 bases left between them. CDR1 is SGHVS, CDR2 FNYEAQ, per germline. The CDR3 protein is CASSYRLQETQYF. CDR3 in DNA: TGTGCCAGCAGCTACAGGCTCCAAGAGACCCAGTACTTC.

The rearrangement links TRBV27 to TRBJ2-5; weak D call: TRBD2 (5 bases). This CDR3 region has 15 residues. Germline CDR1 and CDR2: MNHEY and SMNVEV (reference sequence). The V gene lost 3 bases and the J gene lost 0 bases, with 11 bases spanning the gap. The CDR3 DNA reads as TGTGCCAGCAGTTTTTCGGGGAATCACCAAGAGACCCAGTACTTC. It is translated as CASSFSGNHQETQYF.

The rearrangement joins TRBV6-6 to TRBJ2-7; D might be TRBD1 or TRBD2, each matching 5 bases. Looked up from germline, CDR1 is MNHNY and CDR2 is SVGAGI (reference sequence). This CDR3 has 14 residues. V gave up 4 bases and J gave up 4 bases, with 14 bases separating them. CDR3 amino acids: CASSSGTQVYEQYF. For the CDR3, the DNA is TGTGCCAGCAGTTCCGGGACGCAAGTTTACGAGCAGTACTTC.

The gene calls are TRBV11-3 and TRBJ2-3; 9 bases agree with TRBD1. This CDR3 is built from 14 residues. Germline trimming cut 5 bases from V and 4 bases from J; bases unmatched to any gene: 4. Germline assignment: CDR1 SGHNT and CDR2 YENEEA. The CDR3 here is CASSPGQGSDTQYF. CDR3 coding DNA: TGTGCCAGCAGCCCGGGACAGGGTTCAGATACGCAGTATTTT.

V gene TRBV6-5 combines with J gene TRBJ2-1; 9 bases match TRBD2. Germline CDR1 reads MNHEY; CDR2 reads SVGAGI. This CDR3 is built from 16 residues. V lost 0 bases to trimming and J lost 5 bases; unmatched junction nucleotides: 5. The CDR3 region has the DNA TGTGCCAGCAGTTACTCCGTCGCTAGCGGGGACAATGAGCAGTTCTTC. Amino acids: CASSYSVASGDNEQFF.

CDR3 in amino acids: CASSSGTGVQETQYF. Here the CDR3 DNA reads TGTGCCAGCAGCTCCGGGACAGGGGTTCAAGAGACCCAGTACTTC. The chain uses TRBV7-9 and TRBJ2-5; 10 bases agree with TRBD1. Germline CDR1 is SEHNR and CDR2 is FQNEAQ (reference sequence). The CDR3 is 15 residues long. V dropped 4 bases and J dropped 2; count of bases not matched to a gene: 4.

The chain recombines TRBV2 with TRBJ1-6; 8 bases align to TRBD1. Per germline, CDR1 SNHLY and CDR2 FYNNEI. The CDR3 sequence is 16 residues long. V was clipped by 0 bases and J by 6 bases; unmatched bases: 4. Here the CDR3 DNA reads TGTGCCAGCAGTGAAGCTGGACAGGGTTCTAATTCACCCCTCCACTTT. As protein: CASSEAGQGSNSPLHF.

A remark on this clone: The same CDR3 is also encoded by other DNA sequences in this sample. The CDR3 DNA reads TGTGCCAGCAGCCTGACAGGGTGGGGTCTAGCGGGGGGTAATGAGCAGTTCTTC. It yields the protein CASSLTGWGLAGGNEQFF. The V and J genes are TRBV2 and TRBJ2-1, with 11 bases that match TRBD2. J gave up 7 bases and V 6 bases, and 17 bases lay outside the gene matches. CDR3 length: 18 residues. The germline V gene has CDR1 SNHLY and CDR2 FYNNEI.

The chain is built from TRBV30 and TRBJ1-2; 9 bases map to TRBD1. The length of the CDR3 is 15 residues. Germline V gives CDR1 GTSNPN, CDR2 SVGIG (reference sequence). V shed 2 bases and J 0 bases; nucleotides not matched to a gene: 4. DNA of the CDR3: TGTGCCTGGAGTTGGGGGACAGGGACTAACTATGGCTACACCTTC. This gives the protein CAWSWGTGTNYGYTF.

The CDR3 loop is CATSDLDRETQYF. The CDR3 DNA sequence: TGTGCCACCAGTGATTTGGACAGGGAGACCCAGTACTTC. V and J are TRBV24-1 and TRBJ2-5, with TRBD1 as a possible D gene (6 bases). The CDR3 loop spans 13 amino acids. The germline CDR1 and CDR2 sequences are KGHDR and SFDVKD. V shed 0 bases and J shed 5 bases, with 6 bases lying between them.

This clone was recorded only once. The chain has TRBV6-5 and TRBJ1-1; D perhaps matches TRBD1 (5 bases). Looked up from germline, CDR1 is MNHEY and CDR2 is SVGAGI. The CDR3 loop spans 15 amino acids. The ends were cut back, 0 bases at V and 4 bases at J, with 12 bases in the middle. In nucleotides, the CDR3 is TGTGCCAGCAGTTACTCGACGGGGGTTTCCACTGAAGCTTTCTTT. Translation: CASSYSTGVSTEAFF.

The rearrangement joins TRBV12-2 to TRBJ2-2; the D call in the table, TRBD2, was not verified against the DNA. TRBV12-2 is flagged as a pseudogene. The CDR3 spans 21 residues. CDR3 loop: CASRLACLTSGGAGETGELFF. The CDR3 nucleotides are TGTGCAAGTCGCTTAGCGTGTCTGACTAGCGGGGGGGCCGGGGAAACCGGGGAGCTGTTTTTT.

The chain links TRBV6-5 to TRBJ2-7, with 8 positions matching TRBD2. The CDR3 consists of 13 residues. In germline, CDR1 is MNHEY, CDR2 SVGAGI. The ends lost 9 bases at V and 2 bases at J; junction bases unmatched: 6. The CDR3 region is CARTGGSPYEQYF. The DNA for the CDR3 is TGTGCCAGGACGGGGGGGAGCCCCTACGAGCAGTACTTC.

This clone occurred once. The rearrangement joins TRBV18 to TRBJ1-1; D unclear. V shed 4 bases and J shed 4 bases, with 19 bases lying between them. The CDR3 sequence is 16 residues long. Germline V lookup: CDR1 KGHSH, CDR2 LQKENI. The CDR3 loop is CASSRPAAVLRTEAFF. CDR3 DNA sequence: TGTGCCAGCTCACGTCCGGCGGCGGTATTGCGCACTGAAGCTTTCTTT.

The chain has TRBV9 and TRBJ2-1; the match to TRBD2 covers 9 bases. This CDR3 region has 15 residues. V gave up 4 bases and J gave up 5 bases; unmatched junction bases: 7. Germline CDR1 and CDR2: SGDLS and YYNGEE. This CDR3 is CASSPRIAGDNEQFF. CDR3 sequence (DNA): TGTGCCAGCAGCCCCCGGATAGCGGGGGACAATGAGCAGTTCTTC. The full variable domain, completed using reference TRBV9 and TRBJ2-1, is DSGVTQTPKHLITATGQRVTLRCSPRSGDLSVYWYQQSLDQGLQFLIQYYNGEERAKGNILERFSAQQFPDLHSELNLSSLELGDSALYFCASSPRIAGDNEQFFGPGTRLTVL.

This clone was recorded once. CDR3 nucleotides: TGCAGCTTTCTGGAAATTCCTCACAATGAGCAGTTCTTC. It codes for CSFLEIPHNEQFF. This sequence joins TRBV29-1 and TRBJ2-1; D gene ambiguous. This CDR3 spans 13 amino acids. Germline CDR1 reads SQVTM; CDR2 reads ANQGSEA. The germline V and J ends were trimmed by 8 bases and 5 bases, with 16 bases remaining between them.

CDR3 loop: CASSGGAQETQYF. CDR3 DNA sequence: TGTGCCAGTAGTGGGGGGGCCCAAGAGACCCAGTACTTC. The chain links TRBV19 to TRBJ2-5; a possible D gene is TRBD2 (7 bases). The CDR3 is 13 amino acids. V was shortened by 5 bases and J by 1 base, with 8 bases between the two germline ends. Germline V gene data show CDR1 as LNHDA and CDR2 as SQIVND (reference sequence).